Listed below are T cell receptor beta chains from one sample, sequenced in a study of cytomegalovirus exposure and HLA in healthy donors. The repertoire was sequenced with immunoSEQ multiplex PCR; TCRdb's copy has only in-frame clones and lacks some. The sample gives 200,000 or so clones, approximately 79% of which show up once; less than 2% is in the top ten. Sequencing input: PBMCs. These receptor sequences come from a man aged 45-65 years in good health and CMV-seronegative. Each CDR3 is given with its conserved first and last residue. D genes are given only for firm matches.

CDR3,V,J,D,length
CASRISGTSVLGEQFF,TRBV27,TRBJ2-1,TRBD2,16
CASSIATGRREQYF,TRBV19,TRBJ2-7,-,14
CASSRGLGSYNEQFF,TRBV5-4,TRBJ2-1,-,15
CASSPPDGVSYNEQFF,TRBV18,TRBJ2-1,-,16
CASSHLLRDRGTDTQYF,TRBV4-1,TRBJ2-3,TRBD1,17
CASSLGQIGEQYF,TRBV27,TRBJ2-7,-,13
CASTPNGGVNEQFF,TRBV6-5,TRBJ2-1,TRBD2,14
CASSKVGVLGNQPQHF,TRBV5-6,TRBJ1-5,-,16
CASSRREDHEQYF,TRBV27,TRBJ2-7,-,13
CASSPPHSFSDTQYF,TRBV18,TRBJ2-3,-,15
CASTRQGEGGGYTF,TRBV6-5,TRBJ1-2,-,14
CASTSDRASNQPQHF,TRBV19,TRBJ1-5,TRBD1,15
CASSLGGTVYGYTF,TRBV5-1,TRBJ1-2,-,14
CASSFNVFPDEQYF,TRBV28,TRBJ2-7,-,14
CASSLGQDYEQYF,TRBV18,TRBJ2-7,-,13
CASGSSGHISYEQYF,TRBV12-5,TRBJ2-7,TRBD2,15
CAGSLSWTGGNYGYTF,TRBV27,TRBJ1-2,TRBD1,16
CASSSTGNSPLHF,TRBV2,TRBJ1-6,TRBD1,13
CASGLTRETQYF,TRBV7-9,TRBJ2-5,-,12
CASSLVPRGADTQYF,TRBV7-2,TRBJ2-3,-,15
CASSVTGTDTQYF,TRBV9,TRBJ2-3,-,13
CASSPLIAGGIYNEQFF,TRBV7-2,TRBJ2-1,TRBD2,17
CASRPGQGVDTEAFF,TRBV7-9,TRBJ1-1,TRBD1,15
CASSEQLAGVEQYF,TRBV6-1,TRBJ2-7,TRBD2,14
CASSFGQAGNTIYF,TRBV2,TRBJ1-3,TRBD1,14
CASINTGNTEAFF,TRBV7-2,TRBJ1-1,-,13
CASSNRGGEKLFF,TRBV28,TRBJ1-4,TRBD1,13
CASTRQGTSGTDTQYF,TRBV5-4,TRBJ2-3,TRBD1,16
CASSPAGVFPDTQYF,TRBV5-4,TRBJ2-3,-,15
CSVAGTSAAYEQYF,TRBV29-1,-,TRBD2,14
CASSTSGFMNTEAFF,TRBV28,TRBJ1-1,-,15
CASSIHLGRVEQFF,TRBV28,TRBJ2-1,-,14
CAWSEGQGFHEQYF,TRBV30,-,TRBD1,14
CASSQSSPPGTSERVEQYF,TRBV4-1,TRBJ2-7,TRBD2,19
CASSARDSRGETQYF,TRBV5-1,TRBJ2-5,-,15
CASSLGSGGNTDTQYF,TRBV7-9,TRBJ2-3,TRBD1,16
CASRTELAKNIQYF,TRBV6-5,TRBJ2-4,-,14
CSGWSREQFF,TRBV20-1,TRBJ2-1,-,10
CASSLIAGGTDTQYF,TRBV7-3,TRBJ2-3,TRBD2,15
CAWSVRGRSSYEQYF,TRBV30,TRBJ2-7,-,15
CASSISAGTEAFF,TRBV19,TRBJ1-1,-,13
CASSFTEYEQYF,TRBV7-8,TRBJ2-7,-,12
CAISDSSNQPQHF,TRBV10-3,TRBJ1-5,-,13
CASSLRVAGDLDTQYF,TRBV9,TRBJ2-3,TRBD2,16
CASSVSVAPQETQYF,TRBV9,TRBJ2-5,-,15
CASSPTGGVLPGEKLFF,TRBV18,TRBJ1-4,TRBD1,17
CASSPPLSYEQYF,TRBV7-9,TRBJ2-7,-,13
CASSEFNEQFF,TRBV6-5,TRBJ2-1,-,11
CSVVSSSSYNEQFF,TRBV29-1,TRBJ2-1,-,14
CASSPVVSGTGDEQYF,TRBV9,-,TRBD2,16
CASERERERTDTQYF,TRBV5-1,TRBJ2-3,TRBD2,15
CASSSFPYEQYF,TRBV27,TRBJ2-7,-,12
CAIGLADYNEQFF,TRBV28,TRBJ2-1,TRBD2,13
CASSLTVVQETQYF,TRBV5-1,TRBJ2-5,-,14
CASSYATGGGGDTQYF,TRBV7-3,TRBJ2-3,TRBD1,16
CASSVATSGVASTDTQYF,TRBV9,TRBJ2-3,TRBD2,18
CASSPGQGAGFLTGELFF,TRBV5-1,TRBJ2-2,TRBD1,18